A single sample gave rise to the 31 T cell receptor beta chains below, sequenced in a study of Ad26.COV2.S vaccination and SARS-CoV-2 variants. Sequencing was performed with immunoSEQ multiplex PCR; in TCRdb, only in-frame clones are kept and a portion is missing. Of about 390,000 clones detected, around 85% appear once; the ten largest clones hold 3.5%. Specified treatment: some 20 received Ad26.COV2.S at low or high dose, single or two shots; about 5 received placebo; per-sample allocation not given. Sampling occurred on day 63 after the first vaccine or placebo injection. Sequenced material: peripheral blood, taken in a trial of Ad26.COV2.S vaccine versus placebo. All receptors come from a person aged 18-65 years who received the Ad26.COV2.S COVID-19 vaccine or a placebo.

This clone was observed a few times. This sequence joins TRBV4-1 and TRBJ2-7, with D perhaps matching TRBD1 (5 bases). V was clipped by 2 bases and J by 6 bases, with 11 bases between them. This CDR3 contains 13 residues. CDR1 is MGHRA, CDR2 YSYEKL, per germline. The CDR3: CASSQNSGFEQYF. CDR3 DNA sequence: TGCGCCAGCAGCCAAAACTCAGGGTTCGAGCAGTACTTC.

The chain is built from TRBV30 and TRBJ1-6, with a weak D call TRBD1 (5 bases). The CDR3 has 11 amino acids. Germline values: CDR1 GTSNPN, CDR2 SVGIG (reference sequence). The CDR3 nucleotides read TGTTCGTGGGGGGATAATTCACCCCTCCACTTT. It specifies CSWGDNSPLHF.

This chain links TRBV7-2 with TRBJ2-7; D unresolved. The V and J ends lost 5 bases and 0 bases respectively, with 2 bases between them. The V gene's germline CDR1 is SGHTA and CDR2 FQGNSA. This CDR3 is built from 11 residues. CDR3 sequence (DNA): TGTGCCAGCAGCCCCTCCTACGAGCAGTACTTC. Translated: CASSPSYEQYF.

This sequence joins TRBV9 and TRBJ2-1; D perhaps matches TRBD1 (6 bases). V was shortened by 4 bases and J by 3 bases, with 14 bases between the two germline ends. The CDR3 runs 15 residues. CDR1 is SGDLS and CDR2 is YYNGEE in the germline V gene. As DNA, the CDR3 is TGTGCCAGCAGCCCCAGGGGTGAAGACTACAATGAGCAGTTCTTC. Amino acids: CASSPRGEDYNEQFF.

This clone was observed a few times. The rearrangement joins TRBV3-1 (or the pseudogene TRBV3-2) to TRBJ2-1; TRBD2 agrees at 7 bases. The CDR3 covers 14 residues. J gave up 12 bases and V 0 bases, and 8 bases lay outside the gene matches. The germline gives CDR1 LGHDT, CDR2 YNNKEL (reference sequence). CDR3 nucleotide sequence: TGTGCCAGCAGCCAAGATGAGACGGGGGGTAGGCAGTTCTTC. Translated, it gives CASSQDETGGRQFF.

The J gene is TRBJ1-4, the V gene TRBV2; D possibly corresponds to TRBD1 (6 bases). V was clipped by 5 bases and J by 0 bases, with 13 bases between them. The CDR3 loop spans 16 amino acids. The V gene's germline CDR1 is SNHLY and CDR2 FYNNEI. CDR3 protein: CASSRLRGTTNEKLFF. Written as DNA, the CDR3 is TGTGCCAGCAGTCGACTTAGGGGGACAACTAATGAAAAACTGTTTTTT.

This rearrangement joins TRBV7-9 to TRBJ1-1; a weak D match, TRBD1 (5 bases). Germline CDR1 SEHNR, CDR2 FQNEAQ (reference sequence). This CDR3 contains 12 residues. The V end lost 5 bases, the J end lost 8 bases, and 12 bases lay between the germline ends. CDR3 bases: TGTGCCAGCAGCGACCGGGACTACGAAGCTTTCTTT. It is translated as CASSDRDYEAFF.

The CDR3 bases are TGTGCCAGCAGCTTGTCGCTGACTAGATTACAGGGAAAGCCCCAGCATTTT. It translates to CASSLSLTRLQGKPQHF. This chain joins TRBV5-8 and TRBJ1-5; D is perhaps TRBD1 (6 bases). The V end was cut by 1 base, the J end by 8 bases, with 22 bases between. The CDR3 extends over 17 amino acids. The germline CDR1 and CDR2 sequences are SGHTS and YDEGEE.

The chain has TRBV6-5 and TRBJ1-1; 7 nucleotides agree with TRBD1. CDR1 is MNHEY, CDR2 SVGAGI, per germline. The CDR3 consists of 14 residues. Trimming cost V 6 bases and J 1 base; bases outside gene matches: 5. The CDR3 sequence: CASSLGQTNTEAFF. The CDR3 DNA follows: TGTGCCAGCAGCCTGGGACAGACGAACACTGAAGCTTTCTTT.

The rearrangement links TRBV6-5 to TRBJ2-7, with D uncertain. The CDR3 has 14 residues. With 2 bases removed from V and 2 bases from J, the gap between germline ends came to 10 bases. CDR1 MNHEY and CDR2 SVGAGI come from the germline V gene. CDR3 region: CASSYGRMTYEQYF. CDR3 coding DNA: TGTGCCAGCAGTTACGGACGAATGACCTACGAGCAGTACTTC.

The chain uses TRBV5-1 and TRBJ2-1; D perhaps matches TRBD1 (5 bases). Germline V gives CDR1 SGHRS, CDR2 YFSETQ. V lost 4 bases to trimming and J lost 2 bases, with 10 bases between them. The CDR3 spans 14 residues. CDR3: CASSPGPPYNEQFF. CDR3 coding DNA: TGCGCCAGCAGCCCAGGGCCCCCCTACAATGAGCAGTTCTTC. The full variable domain, completed using reference TRBV5-1 and TRBJ2-1, is KAGVTQTPRYLIKTRGQQVTLSCSPISGHRSVSWYQQTPGQGLQFLFEYFSETQRNKGNFPGRFSGRQFSNSRSEMNVSTLELGDSALYLCASSPGPPYNEQFFGPGTRLTVL.

This rearrangement joins TRBV5-4 to TRBJ2-3, with D perhaps TRBD1 (5 bases). The V gene's germline CDR1 is SGHNT and CDR2 YYREEE (reference sequence). The germline V and J ends were trimmed by 6 bases and 3 bases, with 17 bases remaining between them. There are 15 residues in the CDR3. The CDR3 sequence: CASTHGQGVTDTQYF. Here the CDR3 DNA reads TGTGCCAGCACCCACGGGCAGGGTGTTACAGATACGCAGTATTTT.

The V gene is TRBV5-1, the J gene TRBJ2-5, with 9 bases matching TRBD2. J lost 4 bases, V lost 6 bases, and 10 bases had no gene match. This CDR3 has 15 residues. Germline V gene lookup returns CDR1 SGHRS and CDR2 YFSETQ. The CDR3 protein is CASMGSGGRGETQYF. CDR3 bases: TGCGCCAGCATGGGTAGCGGGGGCCGAGGAGAGACCCAGTACTTC.

This chain links TRBV18 with TRBJ2-3, with 9 positions matching TRBD2. The germline V gene has CDR1 KGHSH and CDR2 LQKENI. The V segment lost 2 bases and the J segment 2 bases; nucleotides outside the gene matches: 5. The CDR3 loop spans 16 amino acids. This CDR3 is CASSPYSGGVTDTQYF. The CDR3, as DNA: TGTGCCAGCTCACCATATAGCGGGGGAGTCACAGATACGCAGTATTTT.

The chain links TRBV6-5 to TRBJ1-1; TRBD1 aligns across 8 bases. Trimming took 2 bases from V and 4 from J; bases not matched to a gene: 9. Germline values: CDR1 MNHEY, CDR2 SVGAGI. The CDR3 runs 16 residues. The CDR3 DNA sequence: TGTGCCAGCAGTTACAGATGGACAGGGAGGAGCACTGAAGCTTTCTTT. Its translation is CASSYRWTGRSTEAFF.

V gene TRBV7-8 combines with J gene TRBJ1-2; TRBD1 agrees at 10 bases. V shed 5 bases, J shed 4 bases, and the junction held 7 bases outside the gene matches. The CDR3 is 15 amino acids. CDR1 and CDR2 (germline): SGHVS, FQNEAQ. This chain's CDR3 is CASSIRDRGSYGYTF. The CDR3, as DNA: TGTGCCAGCAGCATCCGGGACAGGGGCAGCTATGGCTACACCTTC.

J is TRBJ2-1 and V is TRBV7-9; a possible D gene is TRBD2 (7 bases). This CDR3 is 13 amino acids long. CDR1 is SEHNR and CDR2 is FQNEAQ in the germline V gene (reference sequence). V lost 5 bases to trimming and J lost 7 bases, with 12 bases between them. Written as DNA, the CDR3 is TGTGCCAGCAGCCTTAGGGGGGGTAATGAGCAGTTCTTC. This codes for CASSLRGGNEQFF.

The chain employs TRBV19 and TRBJ1-1; no clear D gene. V shed 7 bases and J shed 1 base, with 10 bases lying between them. CDR1 is LNHDA and CDR2 is SQIVND in the germline V gene (reference sequence). The CDR3 extends over 13 amino acids. CDR3 protein: CASTSDGNTEAFF. CDR3 nucleotides: TGTGCCAGTACCTCGGACGGGAACACTGAAGCTTTCTTT. The full variable domain, rest sourced from reference TRBV19 and TRBJ1-1, is DGGITQSPKYLFRKEGQNVTLSCEQNLNHDAMYWYRQDPGQGLRLIYYSQIVNDFQKGDIAEGYSVSREKKESFPLTVTSAQKNPTAFYLCASTSDGNTEAFFGQGTRLTVV.

The chain couples TRBV10-2 to TRBJ2-1; no clear D gene. Trimming left V 7 bases short and J 6 bases short, with 13 bases between. This CDR3 is built from 13 residues. In germline, CDR1 is WSHSY, CDR2 SAAADI. CDR3 nucleotides: TGCGCCAGCAAGGCGAACCTAGGCAATGAGCAGTTCTTC. It translates to CASKANLGNEQFF.

The chain is built from TRBV7-6 and TRBJ2-2; 8 bases are a match to TRBD2. Germline CDR1 is SGHVS and CDR2 is FNYEAQ. The CDR3 sequence is 16 residues long. Trimming took 5 bases from V and 3 from J; bases not matched to a gene: 8. The CDR3 sequence: CASSPKAGAYTGELFF. The CDR3, as DNA: TGTGCCAGCAGCCCTAAAGCGGGGGCCTACACCGGGGAGCTGTTTTTT. Full variable domain (outside the CDR3, taken from reference TRBV7-6 and TRBJ2-2): GAGVSQSPRYKVTKRGQDVALRCDPISGHVSLYWYRQALGQGPEFLTYFNYEAQQDKSGLPNDRFSAERPEGSISTLTIQRTEQRDSAMYRCASSPKAGAYTGELFFGEGSRLTVL.

CDR3 sequence reads: CASSLVVGLVSGELFF. DNA of the CDR3: TGTGCCAGCAGCTTGGTCGTAGGGTTGGTATCGGGGGAGCTGTTTTTT. The chain recombines TRBV5-4 with TRBJ2-2; D remains unclear. Germline V gives CDR1 SGHNT, CDR2 YYREEE (reference sequence). Trimming stripped 0 bases from V and 8 bases from J, with 17 bases between. The CDR3 spans 16 residues.

V usage is TRBV11-1 and J usage is TRBJ1-2, with a possible D match to TRBD1 (5 bases). Trimming took off 5 bases at V and 4 bases at J, with 11 bases between the two ends. Per the germline V gene, CDR1 is SGHAT and CDR2 is FQDESV (reference sequence). The CDR3 covers 13 residues. The CDR3 DNA sequence: TGTGCCAGCAGCCACCCCGGGGGCTATGGCTACACCTTC. Its translation: CASSHPGGYGYTF.

The rearrangement joins TRBV5-6 to TRBJ2-6, with D possibly matching TRBD1 (6 bases). Deletions cut 1 base from V and 3 bases from J, with 20 bases between. Germline-derived CDR1 and CDR2 are SGHDT and YYEEEE. The CDR3 has 19 residues. The CDR3 DNA reads as TGTGCCAGCAGCTTGTGGCCAGGGGTGGTGTCGGGTGGGGCCAACGTCCTGACTTTC. Translating it yields CASSLWPGVVSGGANVLTF.

The chain employs TRBV7-9 and TRBJ2-3, with 10 bases that match TRBD1. This CDR3 region has 15 residues. CDR1 and CDR2 from the germline V gene are SEHNR and FQNEAQ (reference sequence). The trim removed 3 bases at V and 2 bases at J, leaving 2 bases unmatched. The CDR3 nucleotides read TGTGCCAGCAGCTTCGGGACAGGGGTCACAGATACGCAGTATTTT. It encodes CASSFGTGVTDTQYF.

V and J are TRBV6-5 and TRBJ1-6, with D tentatively TRBD1 (6 bases). Trimming took 11 bases from V and 5 from J, leaving 19 bases between them. Germline values: CDR1 MNHEY, CDR2 SVGAGI. The CDR3 extends over 15 amino acids. CDR3 in DNA: TGTGCCGGACTTACGACAGGACTAAATAATTCACCCCTCCACTTT. Amino acid sequence: CAGLTTGLNNSPLHF.

Worth noting for this clone: This same CDR3 is encoded by further DNA sequences in the sample. The rearrangement links TRBV7-2 to TRBJ1-2; D remains ambiguous. Germline V gene data show CDR1 as SGHTA and CDR2 as FQGNSA. With 3 bases removed from V and 1 base from J, the gap between germline ends came to 9 bases. This CDR3 region has 14 residues. The CDR3 sequence: CASSLEGLNYGYTF. CDR3 nucleotides: TGTGCCAGCAGCTTGGAAGGACTTAACTATGGCTACACCTTC.

V gene TRBV18 combines with J gene TRBJ1-4; maybe TRBD1 (5 bases). V was shortened by 4 bases and J by 8 bases, with 17 bases between the two germline ends. The CDR3 spans 15 residues. Germline assignment: CDR1 KGHSH and CDR2 LQKENI. CDR3 loop: CASSRVVGRDEKLFF. CDR3 coding DNA: TGTGCCAGCTCACGAGTCGTGGGGCGCGACGAAAAACTGTTTTTT.

The chain employs TRBV24-1 and TRBJ2-5; TRBD1 or TRBD2 may be the D gene (6 bases each). The germline V gene encodes CDR1 KGHDR and CDR2 SFDVKD. The V gene lost 4 bases and the J gene lost 2 bases, with 13 bases spanning the gap. The CDR3 has 15 amino acids. CDR3 residues: CATSDQTRGQETQYF. Written as DNA, the CDR3 is TGTGCCACCAGTGACCAGACTAGGGGGCAAGAGACCCAGTACTTC.

This sequence joins TRBV28 and TRBJ2-5; weak D call: TRBD1 (5 bases). The CDR3 extends over 15 amino acids. Germline CDR1 is MDHEN and CDR2 is SYDVKM. Trimming stripped 7 bases from V and 4 bases from J, with 19 bases between. CDR3: CASTRTSQGAETQYF. CDR3 nucleotides: TGTGCCAGCACCCGTACATCGCAAGGGGCAGAGACCCAGTACTTC.

CDR3 sequence reads: CASSKILQSTDTQYF. CDR3 nucleotide sequence: TGTGCCAGCAGCAAAATCCTACAAAGCACAGATACGCAGTATTTT. The rearrangement joins TRBV11-2 to TRBJ2-3; D remains unclear. Germline values: CDR1 SGHAT, CDR2 FQNNGV. The CDR3 has 15 amino acids. Trimming stripped 5 bases from V and 0 bases from J, with 12 bases between. Variable domain in full (rest from reference TRBV11-2 and TRBJ2-3): EAGVAQSPRYKIIEKRQSVAFWCNPISGHATLYWYQQILGQGPKLLIQFQNNGVVDDSQLPKDRFSAERLKGVDSTLKIQPAKLEDSAVYLCASSKILQSTDTQYFGPGTRLTVL.

This chain links TRBV7-9 with TRBJ1-1; D is undetermined. The CDR3 consists of 14 residues. The V gene's germline CDR1 is SEHNR and CDR2 FQNEAQ (reference sequence). Trimming left V 1 base short and J 1 base short, with 7 bases between. The CDR3 sequence: CASSLVDTNTEAFF. In nucleotides, the CDR3 is TGTGCCAGCAGCTTAGTCGACACGAACACTGAAGCTTTCTTT.